The TCR beta chain described here comes from a study of T-cell reconstitution after alpha-beta-depleted transplantation in children. Preparation of the TCRbeta library was carried out with unique molecular identifiers. Each CDR3 protein is one row after TCRdb ran MiXCR on the PCR reads. In the table there are 440,000 or so distinct CDR3 sequences, about 11% of which are singletons. The germline V gene encodes CDR1 SGHTA and CDR2 FQGNSA. The CDR3 is made up of 15 amino acids. V was cut by 5 bases and J by 0 bases, with 10 bases left in between. The table lists this clonotype with a few counts. The TCR sequence derives from a human donor who donated a stem cell graft to a child with acute myeloid leukemia. The J gene is TRBJ2-2, the V gene TRBV7-2, with TRBD2 as a possible D gene (5 bases). The source material was PBMCs from the stem cell graft donor, sampled from the stem cell graft. CDR3 sequence reads: CASSMDFANTGELFF. As DNA, the CDR3 is TGTGCCAGCAGCATGGACTTTGCGAACACCGGGGAGCTGTTTTTT.